A single sample is the source of the 23 T cell receptor beta chains below, sequenced in a study of T-cell memory formation after mild COVID-19. TCRdb reprocessed the 5' RACE reads via MiXCR and lists one record per CDR3 protein. The data show some 310,000 distinct CDR3 sequences, 20% to 25% seen once. The sequencing input was PBMCs or a T cell subset sorted from them (not recorded which). Every receptor here comes from a man between 18 and 35 years old who had mild COVID-19 (a few samples of this study predate the infection). Cell type and time point are not known.

The rearrangement uses TRBV4-3 and TRBJ2-3, with TRBD2 identical over 10 bases. The J segment lost 4 bases and the V segment lost 4 bases, leaving 8 bases of the junction unmatched. The CDR3 length is 16 residues. Germline CDR1 reads LGHNA; CDR2 reads YSLEER. This CDR3 reads CASSREAGGHPDTQYF. The CDR3 nucleotides read TGCGCCAGCAGCCGAGAAGCGGGGGGGCATCCAGATACGCAGTATTTT.

The rearrangement uses TRBV2 and TRBJ1-2; the D is unclear. In germline, CDR1 is SNHLY, CDR2 FYNNEI. The CDR3 covers 13 residues. Trimming took 0 bases from V and 8 from J, leaving 10 bases between them. The CDR3 is CASSEALLGGYTF. CDR3 sequence (DNA): TGTGCCAGCAGTGAAGCGCTGCTGGGGGGCTACACCTTC.

The DNA of the CDR3 is TGTGCCAGCTCCCGGGGAGGGAGGAACAATGAGCAGTTCTTC. Translation gives CASSRGGRNNEQFF. The chain employs TRBV27 and TRBJ2-1, with 7 positions matching TRBD2. The CDR3 contains 14 residues. Germline V lookup: CDR1 MNHEY, CDR2 SMNVEV (reference sequence). After removal of 8 bases from V and 5 bases from J, the junction contained 9 bases not matched to a gene.

This chain joins TRBV7-2 and TRBJ1-2; no clear D gene. Trimming pared 0 bases from V and 7 bases from J, leaving 9 bases between. This CDR3 region has 13 residues. Germline V lookup: CDR1 SGHTA, CDR2 FQGNSA. The CDR3 nucleotides read TGTGCCAGCAGCTTAGCGTCAGGCAGTGGCTACACCTTC. This translates into CASSLASGSGYTF.

CDR3 sequence: CAWSVAGGQNYGYTF. CDR3 sequence (DNA): TGTGCCTGGAGTGTAGCAGGGGGGCAAAACTATGGCTACACCTTC. The genes are TRBV30 and TRBJ1-2; 7 positions agree with TRBD1. Losses at the gene ends were 0 bases for V and 2 bases for J; bases not matched to a gene: 6. The V gene's germline CDR1 is GTSNPN and CDR2 SVGIG (reference sequence). This CDR3 is built from 15 residues.

This clonotype was seen a handful of times. This sequence joins TRBV5-1 and TRBJ1-5; 8 bases are a match to TRBD1. This CDR3 spans 16 amino acids. V lost 0 bases to trimming and J lost 2 bases; unmatched junction nucleotides: 4. CDR1 and CDR2 from the germline V gene are SGHRS and YFSETQ. The CDR3: CASSLGPGQGNQPQHF. The DNA of the CDR3 is TGCGCCAGCAGCTTGGGACCGGGACAGGGCAATCAGCCCCAGCATTTT.

In the case of this clonotype: Compared with germline, one end of the junction differs, possibly owing to a read error. The chain joins TRBV20-1 to TRBJ2-5; TRBD1 agrees at 9 bases. Germline V gene lookup returns CDR1 DFQATT and CDR2 SNEGSKA (reference sequence). The CDR3 has 15 residues. The CDR3 region has the DNA TGCAGTGCAAGAGCCGGGACAGGGATGATAGAGACCCAGTACTTC. It codes for CSARAGTGMIETQYF.

In its sample, this clonotype is medium-sized. The chain employs TRBV27 and TRBJ2-5, with 11 bases aligning to TRBD2. The CDR3 spans 16 residues. V lost 6 bases and J lost 5; bases outside the gene matches: 11. Germline V lookup: CDR1 MNHEY, CDR2 SMNVEV (reference sequence). The CDR3 region is CASRTYSGGARETQYF. CDR3 sequence (DNA): TGTGCCAGCAGGACCTATAGCGGGGGGGCCCGGGAGACCCAGTACTTC.

The chain has TRBV7-9 and TRBJ1-1, with a weak D call TRBD1 (6 bases). Trimming took off 4 bases at V and 1 base at J, with 16 bases between the two ends. The CDR3 runs to 16 residues. In germline, CDR1 is SEHNR, CDR2 FQNEAQ (reference sequence). Written as DNA, the CDR3 is TGTGCCAGCAGCTCCCGACTTACAGGGCAGAACACTGAAGCTTTCTTT. This encodes CASSSRLTGQNTEAFF.

This clonotype was detected ten times or more. The rearrangement uses TRBV12-3 or TRBV12-4 and TRBJ2-2; a possible D gene is TRBD1 (5 bases). The CDR3 covers 15 residues. The V and J ends lost 6 bases and 6 bases respectively, with 17 bases between them. This CDR3 is CASRGPNRVSGELFF. The CDR3 nucleotides read TGTGCCAGCAGGGGGCCTAACAGAGTATCCGGGGAGCTGTTTTTT.

This chain joins TRBV7-6 and TRBJ2-5, with TRBD2 matching over 12 bases. Germline lookup yields CDR1 SGHVS and CDR2 FNYEAQ. CDR3 size: 15 residues. Trimming at V came to 5 bases and at J to 2 bases, leaving 3 bases not matched to a gene. CDR3 DNA sequence: TGTGCCAGCAGCGAGGGGACTAGCGGGCAAGAGACCCAGTACTTC. This gives the protein CASSEGTSGQETQYF. The full variable domain, with the rest looked up from reference TRBV7-6 and TRBJ2-5, is GAGVSQSPRYKVTKRGQDVALRCDPISGHVSLYWYRQALGQGPEFLTYFNYEAQQDKSGLPNDRFSAERPEGSISTLTIQRTEQRDSAMYRCASSEGTSGQETQYFGPGTRLLVL.

This chain links TRBV12-3 or TRBV12-4 with TRBJ1-2; 11 bases align to TRBD1. V lost 7 bases and J lost 4; bases outside the gene matches: 5. The length of the CDR3 is 14 residues. The CDR3 sequence: CASKDRGPSYGYTF. The CDR3 DNA is TGTGCCAGCAAGGACAGGGGGCCCAGCTATGGCTACACCTTC.

This clonotype was recorded a few times. The gene calls are TRBV5-1 and TRBJ2-4; possibly TRBD1 for D (6 bases). Germline V lookup: CDR1 SGHRS, CDR2 YFSETQ. The CDR3 consists of 18 residues. The V gene lost 0 bases and the J gene lost 1 base, with 17 bases spanning the gap. The CDR3 is CASSLGTVRGSAKNIQYF. The CDR3, as DNA: TGCGCCAGCAGCTTGGGGACAGTCCGTGGGTCCGCCAAAAACATTCAGTACTTC.

This clonotype occurred a few times. The chain links TRBV11-2 to TRBJ2-5; TRBD2 aligns across 9 bases. Per the germline V gene, CDR1 is SGHAT and CDR2 is FQNNGV. This CDR3 is built from 15 residues. V lost 5 bases, J lost 2 bases, and 6 bases stayed unmatched. The chain's CDR3 is CASSRTSVIQETQYF. CDR3 bases: TGTGCCAGCAGCCGGACTAGCGTTATTCAAGAGACCCAGTACTTC.

The genes are TRBV7-7 and TRBJ2-5; perhaps TRBD2 as D (6 bases). This CDR3 region has 14 residues. Germline V CDR1 and CDR2: SSHAT, FNYEAQ (reference sequence). V was shortened by 6 bases and J by 5 bases, with 16 bases between the two germline ends. The CDR3 region has the DNA TGTGCCAGCAGTCCGGGGATCAGCGGGGAGACCCAGTACTTC. Its translation is CASSPGISGETQYF.

This rearrangement joins TRBV28 to TRBJ2-7, with a possible D match to TRBD1 (6 bases). V lost 3 bases and J lost 12, with 15 bases in between. CDR1 is MDHEN, CDR2 SYDVKM, per germline. The CDR3 has 12 amino acids. CDR3 loop: CASSFSGQRLYV. The CDR3 DNA reads as TGTGCCAGCAGTTTCAGTGGACAGAGGTTGTACGTC.

The rearrangement joins TRBV2 to TRBJ2-5; D gene unclear. The CDR3 extends over 13 amino acids. Germline V CDR1 and CDR2: SNHLY, FYNNEI. The germline V and J ends were trimmed by 2 bases and 1 base, with 5 bases remaining between them. The CDR3 region has the DNA TGTGCCAGCAGTGAACAGTTCCAAGAGACCCAGTACTTC. Protein: CASSEQFQETQYF.

The rearrangement links TRBV7-9 to TRBJ1-5; possible D gene TRBD1, 5 bases. Germline V gene sequence: CDR1 SEHNR, CDR2 FQNEAQ (reference sequence). The CDR3 has 13 amino acids. The V end lost 3 bases, the J end lost 5 bases, and 8 bases lay between the germline ends. This CDR3 is CASSFSRDQPQHF. The CDR3 nucleotides are TGTGCCAGCAGCTTTTCCAGGGATCAGCCCCAGCATTTT.

This rearrangement joins TRBV7-2 to TRBJ2-7, with D tentatively TRBD2 (5 bases). This CDR3 has 15 amino acids. The germline V gene has CDR1 SGHTA and CDR2 FQGNSA. V dropped 7 bases and J dropped 0 bases, with 16 bases sitting between them. For the CDR3, the DNA is TGTGCCAGCACCGACGGGCCGGGAAGCTCCTACGAGCAGTACTTC. It codes for CASTDGPGSSYEQYF.

The sample holds one count of this clonotype. The chain couples TRBV5-1 to TRBJ2-4; D might be TRBD1 (5 bases). Germline CDR1 and CDR2: SGHRS and YFSETQ. The V end lost 3 bases, the J end lost 6 bases, and 13 bases lay between the germline ends. The CDR3 length is 14 residues. DNA of the CDR3: TGCGCCAGCAGCTCGACAGAGCCATCAAACATTCAGTACTTC. Translated: CASSSTEPSNIQYF.

This clonotype was found a few times. The rearrangement joins TRBV4-2 to TRBJ2-1, with D maybe TRBD1 (7 bases). Looked up from germline, CDR1 is LGHNA and CDR2 is YNFKEQ. CDR3 length: 15 residues. The V gene lost 10 bases and the J gene lost 7 bases, with 23 bases spanning the gap. CDR3: CATSQGVLAGNEQFF. CDR3 sequence (DNA): TGTGCCACCTCCCAGGGGGTACTAGCCGGGAATGAGCAGTTCTTC.

In this sample, this clonotype turned up a few times. V is TRBV5-4 and J is TRBJ2-2; D remains unclear. The germline CDR1 and CDR2 sequences are SGHNT and YYREEE (reference sequence). The CDR3 spans 17 residues. The V gene lost 4 bases and the J gene lost 3 bases, with 19 bases spanning the gap. CDR3 coding DNA: TGTGCCAGCAGCCCGAACATTGAGAGCGTACACACCGGGGAGCTGTTTTTT. Translation: CASSPNIESVHTGELFF.

V gene TRBV7-8 combines with J gene TRBJ1-5, with TRBD1 matching over 7 bases. V shed 5 bases and J 6 bases; nucleotides not matched to a gene: 10. The CDR3 length is 15 residues. The germline V gene encodes CDR1 SGHVS and CDR2 FQNEAQ. In nucleotides, the CDR3 is TGTGCCAGCAGCCGGGACAGAGGTATGGGTCAGCCCCAGCATTTT. Its protein product is CASSRDRGMGQPQHF.